This TCR beta chain was identified during a study of beta chain features in type 1 diabetes. TCRB transcripts that were expressed got sequenced, as all of the isolated RNA had been reverse transcribed. TCRdb's copy holds only in-frame clones and misses some; the assay was immunoSEQ multiplex PCR. This sample has 350,000 or so clones, with about 19% found just once. The sample holds a few counts of this clone. Its antigen is as yet unknown. V was pared by 5 bases and J by 7 bases, with 9 bases of the junction left unmatched. Germline assignment: CDR1 SGHDN and CDR2 FVKESK. The CDR3 has 15 amino acids. The study, taken as a whole, reports: Type 1 diabetes patients had moderately but significantly shorter TCRB CDR3s in all four CD4+ subsets. A greater similarity of naive, central memory and Treg TCRB repertoires was seen among patients than among healthy donors. Patients with type 1 diabetes carried fewer insertions and had more deletions at their VDJ junctions. Although PCR might favor shorter templates, it would do so equally in patients and controls.

Material for sequencing was naive CD4+ T cells from blood. This chain links TRBV14 with TRBJ2-2; TRBD1 matches 8 bases. The sequence derives from a woman aged 18-29 years in good health. The DNA of the CDR3 is TGTGCCAGCAGCGGACAGGGTTACGTATACGGGGAGCTGTTTTTT. This gives the protein CASSGQGYVYGELFF.